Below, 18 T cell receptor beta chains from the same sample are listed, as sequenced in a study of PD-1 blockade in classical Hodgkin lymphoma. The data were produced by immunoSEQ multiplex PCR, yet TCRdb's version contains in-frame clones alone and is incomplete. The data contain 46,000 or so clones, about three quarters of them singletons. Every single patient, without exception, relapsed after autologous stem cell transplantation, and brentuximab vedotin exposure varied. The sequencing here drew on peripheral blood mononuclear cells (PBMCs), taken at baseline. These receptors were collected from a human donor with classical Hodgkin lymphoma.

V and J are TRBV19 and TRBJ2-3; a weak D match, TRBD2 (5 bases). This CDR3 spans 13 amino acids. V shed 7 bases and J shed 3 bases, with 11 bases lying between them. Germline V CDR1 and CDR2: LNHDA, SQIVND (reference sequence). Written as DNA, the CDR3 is TGTGCCAGTAATGGCGGGCGGACAGATACGCAGTATTTT. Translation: CASNGGRTDTQYF. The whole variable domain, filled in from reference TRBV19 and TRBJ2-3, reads DGGITQSPKYLFRKEGQNVTLSCEQNLNHDAMYWYRQDPGQGLRLIYYSQIVNDFQKGDIAEGYSVSREKKESFPLTVTSAQKNPTAFYLCASNGGRTDTQYFGPGTRLTVL.

CDR3 nucleotide sequence: TGTGCCAGCAGCCCAGTGGACCCGGGGATGGCTGAAGCTTTCTTT. It is translated as CASSPVDPGMAEAFF. The rearrangement joins TRBV7-6 to TRBJ1-1; no clear D gene. V was cut by 5 bases and J by 6 bases, with 19 bases left in between. The CDR3 runs 15 residues. The germline V gene has CDR1 SGHVS and CDR2 FNYEAQ.

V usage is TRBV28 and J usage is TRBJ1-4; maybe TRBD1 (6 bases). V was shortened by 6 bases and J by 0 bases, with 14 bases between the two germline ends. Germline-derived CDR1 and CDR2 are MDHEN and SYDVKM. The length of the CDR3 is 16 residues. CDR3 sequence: CASRNQDRATNEKLFF. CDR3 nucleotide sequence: TGTGCCAGCAGGAATCAGGACAGAGCAACTAATGAAAAACTGTTTTTT.

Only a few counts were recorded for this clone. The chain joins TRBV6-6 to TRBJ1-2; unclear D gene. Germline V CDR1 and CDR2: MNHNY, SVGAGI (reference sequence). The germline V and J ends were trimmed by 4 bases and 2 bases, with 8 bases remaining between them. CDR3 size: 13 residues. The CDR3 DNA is TGTGCCAGCAGTTCCGGGCCCAACTATGGCTACACCTTC. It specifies CASSSGPNYGYTF.

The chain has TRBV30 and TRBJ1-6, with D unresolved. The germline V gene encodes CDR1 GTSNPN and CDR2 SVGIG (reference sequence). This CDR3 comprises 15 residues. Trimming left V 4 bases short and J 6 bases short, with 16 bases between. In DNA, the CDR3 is TGTGCCTGGAAACTAGGTCTAGCGGGTAATTCACCCCTCCACTTT. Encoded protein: CAWKLGLAGNSPLHF.

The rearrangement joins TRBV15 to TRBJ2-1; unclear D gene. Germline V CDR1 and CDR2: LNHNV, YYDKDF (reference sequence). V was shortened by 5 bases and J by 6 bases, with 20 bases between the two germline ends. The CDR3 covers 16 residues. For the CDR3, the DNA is TGTGCCACCAGCTCTAACCCCTCTCGATCGGCCAATGAGCAGTTCTTC. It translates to CATSSNPSRSANEQFF.

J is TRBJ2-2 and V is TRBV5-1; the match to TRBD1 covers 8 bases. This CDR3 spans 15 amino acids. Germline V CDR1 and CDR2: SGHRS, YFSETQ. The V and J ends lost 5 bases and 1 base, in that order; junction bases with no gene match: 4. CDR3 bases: TGCGCCAGCAGTTTTGACAGGGGGAACACCGGGGAGCTGTTTTTT. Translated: CASSFDRGNTGELFF.

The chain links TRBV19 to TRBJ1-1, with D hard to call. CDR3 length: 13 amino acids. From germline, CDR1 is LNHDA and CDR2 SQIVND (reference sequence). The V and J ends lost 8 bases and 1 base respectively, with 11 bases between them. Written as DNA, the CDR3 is TGTGCCAGTTGGGAGCGGGCGAACACTGAAGCTTTCTTT. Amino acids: CASWERANTEAFF.

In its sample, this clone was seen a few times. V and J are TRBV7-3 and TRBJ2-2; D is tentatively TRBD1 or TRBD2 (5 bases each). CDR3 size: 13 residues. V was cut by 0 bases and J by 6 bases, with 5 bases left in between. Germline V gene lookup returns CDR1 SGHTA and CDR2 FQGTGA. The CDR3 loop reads CASSLTGAGELFF. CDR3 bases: TGTGCCAGCAGCTTAACGGGGGCCGGGGAGCTGTTTTTT.

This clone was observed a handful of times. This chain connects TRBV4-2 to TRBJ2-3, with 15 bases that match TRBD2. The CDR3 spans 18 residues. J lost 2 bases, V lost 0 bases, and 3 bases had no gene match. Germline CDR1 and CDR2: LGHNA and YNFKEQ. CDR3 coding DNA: TGTGCCAGCAGCCAAGATCGGACTAGCGGGAGGGCCACAGATACGCAGTATTTT. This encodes CASSQDRTSGRATDTQYF.

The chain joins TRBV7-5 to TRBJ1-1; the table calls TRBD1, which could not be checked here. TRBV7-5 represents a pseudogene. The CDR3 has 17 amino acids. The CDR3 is CVRSLAQGKCESTEAFF. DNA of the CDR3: TGTGTCAGAAGCTTAGCACAGGGAAAATGTGAGAGCACTGAAGCTTTCTTT.

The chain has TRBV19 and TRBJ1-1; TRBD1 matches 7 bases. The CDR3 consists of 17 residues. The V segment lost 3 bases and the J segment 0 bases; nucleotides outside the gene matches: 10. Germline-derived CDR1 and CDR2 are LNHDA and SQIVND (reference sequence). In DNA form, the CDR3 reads TGTGCCAGTAGTATTGGTGGGACAGCAATCTTGAACACTGAAGCTTTCTTT. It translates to CASSIGGTAILNTEAFF.

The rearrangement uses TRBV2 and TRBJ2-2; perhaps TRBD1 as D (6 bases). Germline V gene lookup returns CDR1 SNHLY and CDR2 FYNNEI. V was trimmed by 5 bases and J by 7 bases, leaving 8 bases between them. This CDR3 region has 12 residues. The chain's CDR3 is CASSRGFGELFF. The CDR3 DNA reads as TGTGCCAGCAGTAGGGGGTTCGGGGAGCTGTTTTTT.

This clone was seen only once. CDR3 nucleotide sequence: TGTGCCAGCAGTGCCGGGATCTACAATGAGCAGTTCTTC. Translating gives CASSAGIYNEQFF. This chain connects TRBV2 to TRBJ2-1; D is possibly TRBD2 (5 bases). The CDR3 sequence is 13 residues long. Per germline, CDR1 SNHLY and CDR2 FYNNEI. Trimming removed 4 bases from V and 3 bases from J, with 7 bases in between.

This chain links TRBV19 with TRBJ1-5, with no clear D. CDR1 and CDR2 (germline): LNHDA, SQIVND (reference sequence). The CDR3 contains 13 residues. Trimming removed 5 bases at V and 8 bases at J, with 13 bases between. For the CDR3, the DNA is TGTGCCAGTAGTCCATCGGGCGGTGAGCCCCAGCATTTT. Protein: CASSPSGGEPQHF.

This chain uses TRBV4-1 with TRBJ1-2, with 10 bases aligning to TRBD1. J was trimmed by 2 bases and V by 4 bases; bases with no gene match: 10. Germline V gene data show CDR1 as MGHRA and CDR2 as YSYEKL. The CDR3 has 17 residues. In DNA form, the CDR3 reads TGCGCCAGCAGCCCCCTTGGGACAGGGGCCACCAACTATGGCTACACCTTC. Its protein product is CASSPLGTGATNYGYTF.

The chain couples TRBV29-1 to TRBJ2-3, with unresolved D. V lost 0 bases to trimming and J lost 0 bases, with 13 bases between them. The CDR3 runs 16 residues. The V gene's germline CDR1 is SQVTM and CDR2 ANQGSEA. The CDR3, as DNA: TGCAGCGTTGAAGATCGAGCCACCTTTAGCACAGATACGCAGTATTTT. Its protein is CSVEDRATFSTDTQYF.

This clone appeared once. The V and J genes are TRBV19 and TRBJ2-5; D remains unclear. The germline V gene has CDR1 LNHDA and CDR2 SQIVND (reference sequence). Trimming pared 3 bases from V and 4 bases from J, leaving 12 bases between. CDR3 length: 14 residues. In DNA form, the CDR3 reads TGTGCCAGTAGTATTCCGACGGCGATAGAGACCCAGTACTTC. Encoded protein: CASSIPTAIETQYF.